These 18 T cell receptor beta chains were sequenced from one sample in a study of CD8+ T cells in alopecia areata. Extracted RNA was reverse transcribed into cDNA, the sequencing template. Repertoires were generated with immunoSEQ multiplex PCR, while TCRdb's copy carries only in-frame clones and drops some. The table records around 35,000 clones, approximately 60% of them present only once. Material for sequencing was NKG2D-high CD8+ T cells sorted from blood. These receptors were taken from a human donor with alopecia areata.

V usage is TRBV7-9 and J usage is TRBJ2-7; D could derive from TRBD1 or TRBD2 (5 bases each). V was trimmed by 3 bases and J by 6 bases, leaving 12 bases between them. The CDR3 loop spans 13 amino acids. Germline loops: CDR1 SEHNR, CDR2 FQNEAQ (reference sequence). CDR3 bases: TGTGCCAGCAGCTTGGTCGGGACGCTCGAGCAGTACTTC. Residues: CASSLVGTLEQYF.

The chain employs TRBV13 and TRBJ2-1, with D possibly being TRBD2 (6 bases). The CDR3 length is 15 residues. V was shortened by 5 bases and J by 8 bases, with 19 bases between the two germline ends. The germline CDR1 and CDR2 sequences are PRHDT and FYEKMQ (reference sequence). The DNA for the CDR3 is TGTGCCAGCAGCACGCCCGGGGGAAGAGGAGATGAGCAGTTCTTC. This sequence encodes CASSTPGGRGDEQFF. The full variable domain, with the rest looked up from reference TRBV13 and TRBJ2-1, is AAGVIQSPRHLIKEKRETATLKCYPIPRHDTVYWYQQGPGQDPQFLISFYEKMQSDKGSIPDRFSAQQFSDYHSELNMSSLELGDSALYFCASSTPGGRGDEQFFGPGTRLTVL.

J is TRBJ2-7 and V is TRBV28; no clear D. This CDR3 region has 14 residues. V dropped 6 bases and J dropped 2 bases, with 14 bases sitting between them. CDR1 is MDHEN and CDR2 is SYDVKM in the germline V gene. CDR3 region: CASSPPYGAYEQYF. In DNA form, the CDR3 reads TGTGCCAGCAGCCCCCCGTATGGGGCCTACGAGCAGTACTTC. The entire variable domain, with the rest obtained from reference TRBV28 and TRBJ2-7, is as follows: DVKVTQSSRYLVKRTGEKVFLECVQDMDHENMFWYRQDPGLGLRLIYFSYDVKMKEKGDIPEGYSVSREKKERFSLILESASTNQTSMYLCASSPPYGAYEQYFGPGTRLTVT.

This chain connects TRBV27 to TRBJ2-7; D is unclear. Germline V gene sequence: CDR1 MNHEY, CDR2 SMNVEV (reference sequence). This CDR3 contains 13 residues. The V and J ends lost 2 bases and 0 bases respectively, with 5 bases between them. CDR3 nucleotides: TGTGCCAGCAGTTTAGGACGCTCCTACGAGCAGTACTTC. It translates to CASSLGRSYEQYF.

This clone was detected only a few times. The chain combines TRBV7-9 with TRBJ2-7; perhaps TRBD2 as D (5 bases). V gave up 2 bases and J gave up 8 bases, with 16 bases separating them. The CDR3 covers 14 residues. Per germline, CDR1 SEHNR and CDR2 FQNEAQ (reference sequence). As DNA, the CDR3 is TGTGCCAGCAGCTTAAATCGGGAACCGCCGAAGCAGTACTTC. Protein sequence: CASSLNREPPKQYF.

In this sample, this clone turned up many times. This rearrangement joins TRBV5-1 to TRBJ2-7, with a possible D match to TRBD1 (6 bases). V was shortened by 4 bases and J by 3 bases, with 23 bases between the two germline ends. CDR1 is SGHRS, CDR2 YFSETQ, per germline. The CDR3 is made up of 17 amino acids. In DNA form, the CDR3 reads TGCGCCAGCAGCCCCCAGGCCCAGGGGCCTACAGGCTACGAGCAGTACTTC. Translated, it gives CASSPQAQGPTGYEQYF.

The chain carries TRBV14 and TRBJ2-2; no definite D call. CDR3 size: 16 residues. V lost 0 bases and J lost 1, with 9 bases in between. CDR1 is SGHDN and CDR2 is FVKESK in the germline V gene. The CDR3 nucleotides read TGTGCCAGCAGCCAAGATTTTGTGGTGAACACCGGGGAGCTGTTTTTT. This sequence encodes CASSQDFVVNTGELFF.

V usage is TRBV19 and J usage is TRBJ2-7; 9 bases are a match to TRBD1. Germline V gives CDR1 LNHDA, CDR2 SQIVND (reference sequence). The CDR3 has 13 residues. The J segment lost 6 bases and the V segment lost 9 bases, leaving 9 bases of the junction unmatched. The CDR3 sequence: CASSLTGGGEQYF. CDR3 sequence (DNA): TGTGCCAGCTCGTTGACAGGGGGAGGCGAGCAGTACTTC.

The chain recombines TRBV28 with TRBJ1-2, with D unclear. CDR1 and CDR2 from the germline V gene are MDHEN and SYDVKM. Trimming removed 3 bases from V and 3 bases from J, with 8 bases in between. CDR3 length equals 13 residues. Here the CDR3 DNA reads TGTGCCAGCAGTTTGATAGGGTACTATGGCTACACCTTC. Amino acid sequence: CASSLIGYYGYTF.

This chain uses TRBV29-1 with TRBJ2-3; TRBD2 agrees at 7 bases. The V gene's germline CDR1 is SQVTM and CDR2 ANQGSEA. V was clipped by 4 bases and J by 2 bases; unmatched bases: 9. This CDR3 is 15 amino acids long. The CDR3 reads CSVGGKRDDTDTQYF. The DNA for the CDR3 is TGCAGCGTTGGTGGGAAGCGGGACGACACAGATACGCAGTATTTT.

The chain combines TRBV7-9 with TRBJ2-6; D ambiguous. Deletions cut 5 bases from V and 0 bases from J, with 11 bases between. CDR1 is SEHNR, CDR2 FQNEAQ, per germline (reference sequence). This CDR3 region has 16 residues. CDR3 DNA sequence: TGTGCCAGCAGCGTGACCACGTCCTCTGGGGCCAACGTCCTGACTTTC. Translated, it gives CASSVTTSSGANVLTF.

The J gene is TRBJ2-1, the V gene TRBV6-1; TRBD2 aligns across 9 bases. The ends lost 4 bases at V and 7 bases at J; junction bases unmatched: 5. The germline V gene has CDR1 MNHNS and CDR2 SASEGT. This CDR3 is built from 14 residues. The CDR3 nucleotides are TGTGCCAGCAGTGTTACGAGCGGGAGGAATGAGCAGTTCTTC. Translating it yields CASSVTSGRNEQFF.

This clone was counted only a few times. V gene TRBV29-1 combines with J gene TRBJ1-2, with D possibly TRBD1 on 5 matching bases. Germline loops: CDR1 SQVTM, CDR2 ANQGSEA. With 6 bases removed from V and 4 bases from J, the gap between germline ends came to 12 bases. CDR3 size: 12 residues. CDR3 sequence reads: CSVGQGFYGYTF. For the CDR3, the DNA is TGCAGCGTGGGCCAGGGCTTCTATGGCTACACCTTC.

The rearrangement joins TRBV29-1 to TRBJ1-1, with D tentatively TRBD1 (6 bases). The CDR3 is 11 amino acids. Germline assignment: CDR1 SQVTM and CDR2 ANQGSEA. Trimming left V 5 bases short and J 8 bases short, with 12 bases between. The DNA for the CDR3 is TGCAGCGTTTTAGCCAGGGGAGAAGCTTTCTTT. This translates into CSVLARGEAFF. The full variable domain, completed using reference TRBV29-1 and TRBJ1-1, is SAVISQKPSRDICQRGTSLTIQCQVDSQVTMMFWYRQQPGQSLTLIATANQGSEATYESGFVIDKFPISRPNLTFSTLTVSNMSPEDSSIYLCSVLARGEAFFGQGTRLTVV.

The chain links TRBV7-9 to TRBJ2-7; D is undetermined. The V gene's germline CDR1 is SEHNR and CDR2 FQNEAQ (reference sequence). Trimming removed 5 bases from V and 3 bases from J, with 17 bases in between. CDR3 length: 15 residues. The CDR3 DNA reads as TGTGCCAGCAGCCCCTCTGACCGGCCCCTCTACGAGCAGTACTTC. Its protein product is CASSPSDRPLYEQYF.

The rearrangement joins TRBV9 to TRBJ2-6, with D possibly TRBD1 on 5 matching bases. V lost 3 bases, J lost 2 bases, and 12 bases lay in between. The CDR3 extends over 16 amino acids. The germline gives CDR1 SGDLS, CDR2 YYNGEE. The CDR3 DNA sequence: TGTGCCAGCAGCGAGGGGTCCGGTGCTGGGGCCAACGTCCTGACTTTC. This sequence encodes CASSEGSGAGANVLTF.

V and J are TRBV19 and TRBJ1-2; D not certain. Germline CDR1 is LNHDA and CDR2 is SQIVND (reference sequence). Trimming stripped 5 bases from V and 4 bases from J, with 11 bases between. The CDR3 has 13 amino acids. The DNA for the CDR3 is TGTGCCAGTAGTGATGATGATGCCTATGGCTACACCTTC. Translation gives CASSDDDAYGYTF.

The chain links TRBV5-6 to TRBJ2-1, with 11 bases aligning to TRBD1. V shed 4 bases, J shed 9 bases, and the junction held 3 bases outside the gene matches. Germline CDR1 reads SGHDT; CDR2 reads YYEEEE. The CDR3 has 13 amino acids. CDR3 residues: CASSRTGGGEQFF. The CDR3 DNA reads TGTGCCAGCAGCCGGACAGGGGGCGGTGAGCAGTTCTTC.